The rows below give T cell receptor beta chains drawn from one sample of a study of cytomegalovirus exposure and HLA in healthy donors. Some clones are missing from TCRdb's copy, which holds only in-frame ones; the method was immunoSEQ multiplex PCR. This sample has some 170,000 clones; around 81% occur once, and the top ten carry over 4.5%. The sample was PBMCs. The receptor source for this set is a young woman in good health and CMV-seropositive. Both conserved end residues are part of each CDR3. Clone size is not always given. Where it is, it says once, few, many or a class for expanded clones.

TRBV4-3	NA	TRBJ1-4	CASSQGTGFEKLFF
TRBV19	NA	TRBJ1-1	CASHPRGQGWTEAFF
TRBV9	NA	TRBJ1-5	CASSAGQAHNQPQHF
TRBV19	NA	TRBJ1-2	CASSIIRGQGYGYTF
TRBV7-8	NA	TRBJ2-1	CASSPPTGYWQFF
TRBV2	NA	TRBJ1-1	CASSEAPQGGMNTEAFF
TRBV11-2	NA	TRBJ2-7	CASSRQGTTYEQYF
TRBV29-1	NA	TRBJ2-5	CSVGAGGETQYF
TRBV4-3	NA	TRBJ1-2	CASSPEGAGQNGYTF
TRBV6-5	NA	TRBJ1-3	CASSYSQGSGNTIYF
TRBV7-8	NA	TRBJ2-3	CASSSILGVAQYF
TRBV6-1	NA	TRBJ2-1	CASSENLAGPGNEQFF
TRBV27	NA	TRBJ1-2	CASSLNRGGLGYTF
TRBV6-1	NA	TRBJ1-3	CASSGGRGNTIYF
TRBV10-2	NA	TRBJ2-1	CASKDSGGPWGEQFF
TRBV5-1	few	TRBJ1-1	CASSETGGAGTEAFF
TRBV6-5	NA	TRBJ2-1	CASSYGYLEYNEQFF
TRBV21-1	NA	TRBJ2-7	CASSSRDRVGEQYF
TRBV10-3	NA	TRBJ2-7	CAISKQSYDYEQYF
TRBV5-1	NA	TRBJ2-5	CASSIRETQYF
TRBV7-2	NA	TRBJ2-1	CASSSGLAGYNEQFF
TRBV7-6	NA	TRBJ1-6	CASSLEGRGQSPLHF
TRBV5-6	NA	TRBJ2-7	CASTSLGSSYEQYF
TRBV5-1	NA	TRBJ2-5	CASSLDDRGRETQYF
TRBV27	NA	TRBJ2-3	CASSPWTGTKDTQYF
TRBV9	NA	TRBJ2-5	CASSGTSWETQYF
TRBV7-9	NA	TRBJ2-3	CASSSSTSGVRTDTQYF
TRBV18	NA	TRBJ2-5	CASSPPKGLAGVETQYF
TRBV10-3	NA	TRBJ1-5	CAISESGQGGQPQHF
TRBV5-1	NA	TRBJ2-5	CASSFGLAGQETQYF
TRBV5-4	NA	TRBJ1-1	CASSLTGGMNTEAFF
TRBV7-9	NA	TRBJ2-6	CASSSSLGYPGANVLTF
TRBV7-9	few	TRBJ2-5	CASSLALIAGETQYF
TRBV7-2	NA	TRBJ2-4	CASSDPWGPKNIQYF
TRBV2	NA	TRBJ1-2	CASSVGTGGDGYTF
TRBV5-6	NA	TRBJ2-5	CASSSRWDRETQYF
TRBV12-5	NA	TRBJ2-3	CASARAERDTQYF
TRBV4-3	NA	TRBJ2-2	CASSQVLQETGELFF
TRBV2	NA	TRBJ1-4	CASIGTALKIRREKLFF
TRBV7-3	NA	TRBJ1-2	CASSLDRGYGYTF
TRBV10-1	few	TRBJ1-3	CASRGAINSGNTIYF
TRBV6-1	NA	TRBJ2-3	CASSEAGWASTDTQYF
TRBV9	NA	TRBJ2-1	CASSVAWGGEQFF
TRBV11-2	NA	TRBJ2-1	CASRKGGQGAPHSYNEQFF
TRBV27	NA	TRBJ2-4	CASSPGTPALAKNIQYF
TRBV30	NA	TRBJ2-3	CAWSSGRDTQYF
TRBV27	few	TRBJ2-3	CASSVGQNTDTQYF